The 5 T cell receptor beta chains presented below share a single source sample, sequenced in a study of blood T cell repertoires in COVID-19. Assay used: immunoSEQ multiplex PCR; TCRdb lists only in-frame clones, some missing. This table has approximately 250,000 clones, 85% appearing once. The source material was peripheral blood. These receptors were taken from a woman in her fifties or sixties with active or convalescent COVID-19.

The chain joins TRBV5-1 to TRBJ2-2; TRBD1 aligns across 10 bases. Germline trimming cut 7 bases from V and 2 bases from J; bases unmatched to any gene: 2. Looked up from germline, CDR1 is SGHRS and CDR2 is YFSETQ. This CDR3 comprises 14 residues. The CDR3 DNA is TGCGCCAGCTGGACAGGGGGTAACACCGGGGAGCTGTTTTTT. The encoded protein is CASWTGGNTGELFF.

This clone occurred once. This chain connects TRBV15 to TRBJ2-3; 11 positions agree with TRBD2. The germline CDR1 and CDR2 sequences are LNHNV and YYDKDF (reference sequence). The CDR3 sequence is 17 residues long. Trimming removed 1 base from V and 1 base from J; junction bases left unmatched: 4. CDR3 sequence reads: CATSRGGSGGGTDTQYF. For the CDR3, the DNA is TGTGCCACCAGCAGAGGAGGTAGCGGGGGGGGCACAGATACGCAGTATTTT.

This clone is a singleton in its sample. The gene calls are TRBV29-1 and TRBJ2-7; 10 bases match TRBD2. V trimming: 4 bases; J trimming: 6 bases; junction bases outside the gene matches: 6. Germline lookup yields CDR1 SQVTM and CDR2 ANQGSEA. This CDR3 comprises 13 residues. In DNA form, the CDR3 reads TGCAGCGTTGGCCTAGCGGGAGCAAGCGAGCAGTACTTC. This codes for CSVGLAGASEQYF.

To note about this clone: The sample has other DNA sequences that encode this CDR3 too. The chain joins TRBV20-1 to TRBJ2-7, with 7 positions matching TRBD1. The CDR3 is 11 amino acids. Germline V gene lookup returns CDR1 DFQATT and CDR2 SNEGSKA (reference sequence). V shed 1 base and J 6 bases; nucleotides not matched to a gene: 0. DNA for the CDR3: TGCAGTGCTAGAGCAGGGGGCGAGCAGTACTTC. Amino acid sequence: CSARAGGEQYF.

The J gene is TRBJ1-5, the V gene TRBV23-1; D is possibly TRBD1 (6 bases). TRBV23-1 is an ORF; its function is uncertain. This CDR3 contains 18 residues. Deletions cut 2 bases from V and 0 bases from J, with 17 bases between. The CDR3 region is CASSQLLGRGDSNQPQHF. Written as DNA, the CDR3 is TGCGCCAGCAGTCAACTATTGGGGAGGGGGGATAGCAATCAGCCCCAGCATTTT.